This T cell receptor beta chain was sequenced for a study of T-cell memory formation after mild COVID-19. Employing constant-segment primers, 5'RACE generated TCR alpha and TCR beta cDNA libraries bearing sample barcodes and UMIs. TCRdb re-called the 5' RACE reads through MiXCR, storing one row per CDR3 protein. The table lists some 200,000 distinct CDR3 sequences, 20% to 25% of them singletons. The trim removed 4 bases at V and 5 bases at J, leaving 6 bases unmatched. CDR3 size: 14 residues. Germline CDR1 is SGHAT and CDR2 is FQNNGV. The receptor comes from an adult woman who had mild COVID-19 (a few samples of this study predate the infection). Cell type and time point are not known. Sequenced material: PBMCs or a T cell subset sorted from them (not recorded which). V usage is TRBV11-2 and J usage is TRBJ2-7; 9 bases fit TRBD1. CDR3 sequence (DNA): TGTGCCAGCAGCTCACAGGGGGCCCCCAACGAGCAGTACTTC. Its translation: CASSSQGAPNEQYF.